The rows below give T cell receptor beta chains drawn from one sample of a study of monozygotic twins with inflammatory bowel disease. No DNA is given; TCRdb re-called the 5' RACE reads and lists each CDR3 protein once. The listing records around 47,000 distinct CDR3 sequences. The sequenced sample was blood. The receptors originated from a human donor with ulcerative colitis or Crohn's disease, or a healthy co-twin of an affected twin (not recorded which). Each CDR3 is given with its conserved first and last residue. A clone size is listed for some rows: how often the clone was seen (once, few, many), or a class if it is expanded.

cdr3_aa: CASSLGESATQYF
cdr3_length: 13
clone_size: .
v_call: TRBV7-7
j_call: TRBJ2-3

cdr3_aa: CASSLDGTGGHGYTF
cdr3_length: 15
clone_size: .
v_call: TRBV7-2
j_call: TRBJ1-2

cdr3_aa: CATSKRTGGSFNEQFF
cdr3_length: 16
clone_size: .
v_call: TRBV15
j_call: TRBJ2-1

cdr3_aa: CASSQVGQPNTGELFF
cdr3_length: 16
clone_size: .
v_call: TRBV14
j_call: TRBJ2-2

cdr3_aa: CASSWGGNQPQHF
cdr3_length: 13
clone_size: .
v_call: TRBV28
j_call: TRBJ1-5

cdr3_aa: CASSPSWRGERVETQYF
cdr3_length: 17
clone_size: .
v_call: TRBV18
j_call: TRBJ2-5

cdr3_aa: CASSQDRGGRLETEAFF
cdr3_length: 17
clone_size: .
v_call: TRBV3-1
j_call: TRBJ1-1

cdr3_aa: CASSPAGQLNTEAFF
cdr3_length: 15
clone_size: .
v_call: TRBV5-5
j_call: TRBJ1-1

cdr3_aa: CASSQVFRADSTNEKLFF
cdr3_length: 18
clone_size: .
v_call: TRBV4-1
j_call: TRBJ1-4

cdr3_aa: CASSPQGLAGVGSSYNEQFF
cdr3_length: 20
clone_size: .
v_call: TRBV18
j_call: TRBJ2-1

cdr3_aa: CASSQRGGNTEAFF
cdr3_length: 14
clone_size: .
v_call: TRBV7-8
j_call: TRBJ1-1

cdr3_aa: CASSPGGQGGQFF
cdr3_length: 13
clone_size: .
v_call: TRBV12-3/TRBV12-4
j_call: TRBJ2-1

cdr3_aa: CASSWGQGKTEAFF
cdr3_length: 14
clone_size: .
v_call: TRBV7-9
j_call: TRBJ1-1

cdr3_aa: CASSQGSSTDTQYF
cdr3_length: 14
clone_size: .
v_call: TRBV3-1
j_call: TRBJ2-3

cdr3_aa: CASSFTGMNTEAFF
cdr3_length: 14
clone_size: .
v_call: TRBV28
j_call: TRBJ1-1

cdr3_aa: CASSLKGYEQYF
cdr3_length: 12
clone_size: medium-sized
v_call: TRBV27
j_call: TRBJ2-7